Following are 2 T cell receptor beta chains from one sample sequenced in a study of identical twins. One entry per CDR3 protein, called by TCRdb with MiXCR from the 5' RACE reads. The profile shows 500,000 to 650,000 distinct CDR3 sequences, around 7.4% of them singletons. These data also formed part of another study, on yellow fever vaccine responses in identical twins.

The specimen was PBMCs. All receptors derive from a woman under 30 in good health.

This clonotype was seen many times. The DNA for the CDR3 is TGTGCCAGCAGTGGGCTAGCGGGCTACGAGCAGTACTTC. This encodes CASSGLAGYEQYF. This chain links TRBV2 with TRBJ2-7; 8 bases align to TRBD2. The V gene end was trimmed by 4 bases and the J gene end by 3 bases; junction bases not matched to a gene: 2. The CDR3 has 13 amino acids. Germline V gene sequence: CDR1 SNHLY, CDR2 FYNNEI.

This clonotype was detected many times. The rearrangement uses TRBV15 and TRBJ2-7, with D possibly TRBD1 on 6 matching bases. Trimming took off 3 bases at V and 3 bases at J, with 18 bases between the two ends. The CDR3 extends over 16 amino acids. Germline V gene lookup returns CDR1 LNHNV and CDR2 YYDKDF (reference sequence). The CDR3 spells CATSSTIDRYYYEQYF. CDR3 nucleotide sequence: TGTGCCACCAGCAGTACCATTGACAGGTATTACTACGAGCAGTACTTC.